One sample yielded the 13 T cell receptor beta chains listed below, sequenced in a study of early T cells in non-severe SARS-CoV-2 infection. MiXCR was run by TCRdb on the 5' RACE reads, yielding one entry per CDR3 protein. Among around 84,000 distinct CDR3 sequences listed, roughly 14% were seen once. Specimen: whole blood. These receptors all stem from an adult who was a healthcare worker with PCR-confirmed SARS-CoV-2 infection or an uninfected control (not recorded which).

This rearrangement joins TRBV7-9 to TRBJ1-1; D gene ambiguous. Germline CDR1 SEHNR, CDR2 FQNEAQ (reference sequence). CDR3 length: 14 residues. V was pared by 1 base and J by 1 base, with 7 bases between. CDR3 sequence: CASSLGWTNTEAFF. CDR3 nucleotide sequence: TGTGCCAGCAGCTTAGGTTGGACGAACACTGAAGCTTTCTTT.

This clonotype was seen only a few times. The chain employs TRBV11-2 and TRBJ2-3; a weak D match, TRBD1 (7 bases). With 5 bases removed from V and 10 bases from J, the gap between germline ends came to 22 bases. Germline assignment: CDR1 SGHAT and CDR2 FQNNGV. The CDR3 runs to 15 residues. The CDR3 bases are TGTGCCAGCAGCCCAGGGGGGTTGAGGTCCCCGGCGCAGTATTTT. This gives the protein CASSPGGLRSPAQYF.

This clonotype was seen only a few times. The rearrangement uses TRBV20-1 and TRBJ2-3; D possibly matches TRBD1 or TRBD2 (5 bases each). Per germline, CDR1 DFQATT and CDR2 SNEGSKA (reference sequence). V was pared by 0 bases and J by 2 bases, with 9 bases between. The CDR3 consists of 14 residues. CDR3 in amino acids: CSARDEGSTDTQYF. CDR3 DNA: TGCAGTGCTAGAGATGAGGGGTCCACAGATACGCAGTATTTT.

In this sample, this clonotype turned up a few times. The chain joins TRBV6-2 or TRBV6-3 to TRBJ2-7; no clear D. Trimming shortened V by 6 bases and J by 3 bases, and 6 bases separated the two germline ends. Germline V gene data show CDR1 as MNHEY and CDR2 as SVGEGT. This CDR3 has 11 residues. The CDR3 region is CASRNSYEQYF. In nucleotides, the CDR3 is TGTGCCAGCAGAAACAGCTACGAGCAGTACTTC.

This clonotype turned up a few times. The chain is built from TRBV5-5 and TRBJ2-2; 8 bases align to TRBD2. The germline V gene has CDR1 SGHKS and CDR2 YYEKEE (reference sequence). With 1 base clipped from V and 7 bases from J, the junction kept 3 bases outside the gene matches. The CDR3 contains 14 residues. The CDR3 sequence is CASSLTGGHGELFF. The CDR3 DNA is TGTGCCAGCAGCTTGACGGGGGGGCACGGGGAGCTGTTTTTT.

The gene calls are TRBV6-5 and TRBJ1-1; D is unclear. The CDR3 totals 13 residues. V was cut by 0 bases and J by 6 bases, with 8 bases left in between. Germline loops: CDR1 MNHEY, CDR2 SVGAGI. CDR3: CASSYSNSAEAFF. CDR3 coding DNA: TGTGCCAGCAGTTACTCGAATTCAGCTGAAGCTTTCTTT.

This clonotype showed up many times. V is TRBV29-1 and J is TRBJ2-1, with 9 bases matching TRBD1. Germline CDR1 SQVTM, CDR2 ANQGSEA. The CDR3 sequence is 13 residues long. V gave up 7 bases and J gave up 6 bases; unmatched junction bases: 7. Here the CDR3 DNA reads TGCAGCGCCGGGACAGGGAGAGTCAATGAGCAGTTCTTC. As protein: CSAGTGRVNEQFF.

In its sample, this clonotype was seen a few times. V usage is TRBV10-1 and J usage is TRBJ2-7, with 8 positions matching TRBD2. Germline V gene data show CDR1 as WNHNN and CDR2 as SYGVQD (reference sequence). There are 13 residues in the CDR3. V was pared by 6 bases and J by 5 bases, with 6 bases of the junction left unmatched. The CDR3 protein is CASRYREGNEQYF. The CDR3 DNA reads as TGCGCCAGCAGATACCGGGAGGGGAACGAGCAGTACTTC.

This clonotype has a handful of counts. The J gene is TRBJ2-1, the V gene TRBV11-2, with D tentatively TRBD1 or TRBD2 (7 bases each). CDR3 length equals 14 residues. CDR1 and CDR2 from the germline V gene are SGHAT and FQNNGV. Between the trimmed V and J ends, which lost 4 bases and 7 bases, there was a span of 14 bases. CDR3 sequence (DNA): TGTGCCAGCAGCTCCCAGGGGGGGGAGAATGAGCAGTTCTTC. Its protein product is CASSSQGGENEQFF.

This chain connects TRBV9 to TRBJ2-1; D gene uncertain. The CDR3 spans 17 residues. Trimming removed 0 bases from V and 0 bases from J, with 13 bases in between. The germline gives CDR1 SGDLS, CDR2 YYNGEE. Here the CDR3 reads CASSVGPGASSYNEQFF. CDR3 bases: TGTGCCAGCAGCGTAGGGCCCGGAGCAAGCTCCTACAATGAGCAGTTCTTC. Full variable domain (remainder filled in from reference TRBV9 and TRBJ2-1): DSGVTQTPKHLITATGQRVTLRCSPRSGDLSVYWYQQSLDQGLQFLIQYYNGEERAKGNILERFSAQQFPDLHSELNLSSLELGDSALYFCASSVGPGASSYNEQFFGPGTRLTVL.

This clonotype appeared a few times. The CDR3 region is CASTPAGTPYEQYF. The CDR3 DNA follows: TGTGCCAGTACCCCAGCGGGGACCCCCTACGAGCAGTACTTC. The chain uses TRBV19 and TRBJ2-7, with 7 bases identical to TRBD2. Germline V lookup: CDR1 LNHDA, CDR2 SQIVND (reference sequence). V dropped 7 bases and J dropped 2; count of bases not matched to a gene: 8. CDR3 length: 14 residues.

The CDR3 reads CASRPQGVAASTDTQYF. Here the CDR3 DNA reads TGCGCCAGCAGGCCCCAGGGAGTAGCGGCTAGCACAGATACGCAGTATTTT. The chain has TRBV10-1 and TRBJ2-3, with D possibly being TRBD2 (6 bases). The CDR3 is made up of 17 amino acids. V was pared by 6 bases and J by 0 bases, with 19 bases between. CDR1 and CDR2 (germline): WNHNN, SYGVQD (reference sequence).

The chain recombines TRBV19 with TRBJ2-1, with D perhaps TRBD1 (6 bases). The germline CDR1 and CDR2 sequences are LNHDA and SQIVND (reference sequence). V lost 3 bases, J lost 12 bases, and 33 bases lay in between. The CDR3 consists of 19 residues. Here the CDR3 DNA reads TGTGCCAGTAGTATTTCAGGGGCTGGGAGCGGAATCCTTACAATGAGGCAGTTCTTC. As protein: CASSISGAGSGILTMRQFF.